The 29 T cell receptor beta chains below come from one sample, sequenced in a study of OX40 agonist ivuxolimab in advanced cancers. The library was prepared using the immunoSEQ multiplex PCR assay. Not all clones reach the TCRdb copy of this immuneACCESS table, which keeps in-frame sequences only. Checked studies attribute under half of the gap to unresolved V genes and leave the rest unexplained. The sample has tens of thousands of clones on record, 86% of them singletons. 2.6% of the sample belongs to the ten largest clones. The sequencing here drew on CD4+ or CD8+ T cells sorted from blood, taken in a trial of the OX40 agonist ivuxolimab. The receptors were sampled from an adult with an advanced solid tumor such as melanoma, head and neck, liver or kidney cancer.

This clone came up a few times. This chain uses TRBV6-5 with TRBJ1-3; D is unclear. Germline V gene sequence: CDR1 MNHEY, CDR2 SVGAGI. V gave up 0 bases and J gave up 15 bases, with 18 bases separating them. This CDR3 comprises 14 residues. CDR3 in amino acids: CASSYSNRGGREYF. CDR3 sequence (DNA): TGTGCCAGCAGTTACTCGAATAGAGGAGGCCGGGAATATTTT.

The chain recombines TRBV19 with TRBJ1-3; 10 nucleotides line up with TRBD1. CDR1 and CDR2 (germline): LNHDA, SQIVND (reference sequence). V dropped 4 bases and J dropped 4; count of bases not matched to a gene: 4. CDR3 length: 15 residues. The CDR3 reads CASSTGTGEGNTIYF. The DNA for the CDR3 is TGTGCCAGTAGTACCGGGACAGGGGAAGGAAACACCATATATTTT.

The CDR3: CASSLLLAGGYTF. The CDR3 DNA follows: TGTGCCAGCAGCTTGCTTTTGGCGGGCGGCTACACCTTC. V usage is TRBV5-6 and J usage is TRBJ1-2; D gene uncertain. The V end was cut by 1 base, the J end by 8 bases, with 12 bases between. The CDR3 length is 13 residues. Germline values: CDR1 SGHDT, CDR2 YYEEEE.

The V call is TRBV5-8, the J call TRBJ1-1, with 9 nucleotides matching TRBD1. The CDR3 contains 14 residues. The germline gives CDR1 SGHTS, CDR2 YDEGEE. The ends lost 0 bases at V and 7 bases at J; junction bases unmatched: 4. The CDR3 reads CASSLDRGQGEAFF. The CDR3 nucleotides read TGTGCCAGCAGCTTGGACAGGGGGCAGGGTGAAGCTTTCTTT. The full variable domain, with the rest looked up from reference TRBV5-8 and TRBJ1-1, is EAGVTQSPTHLIKTRGQQATLRCSPISGHTSVYWYQQALGLGLQFLLWYDEGEERNRGNFPPRFSGRQFPNYSSELNVNALELEDSALYLCASSLDRGQGEAFFGQGTRLTVV.

This chain links TRBV9 with TRBJ2-5; 7 bases line up with TRBD1. The ends lost 4 bases at V and 3 bases at J; junction bases unmatched: 3. The CDR3 spans 13 residues. CDR1 and CDR2 from the germline V gene are SGDLS and YYNGEE. Here the CDR3 reads CASSPGTEETQYF. The CDR3 DNA follows: TGTGCCAGCAGCCCCGGGACAGAAGAGACCCAGTACTTC.

The CDR3 nucleotides read TGTGCCAGCTCACCATCTAGCGGGGGGGCAGCAGATACGCAGTATTTT. It codes for CASSPSSGGAADTQYF. The chain couples TRBV18 to TRBJ2-3; 12 nucleotides align to TRBD2. CDR1 and CDR2 (germline): KGHSH, LQKENI. This CDR3 has 16 amino acids. Trimming took 2 bases from V and 4 from J; bases not matched to a gene: 4.

V and J are TRBV7-9 and TRBJ2-1, with D perhaps TRBD2 (5 bases). V was clipped by 1 base and J by 9 bases, with 10 bases between them. The CDR3 covers 13 residues. In germline, CDR1 is SEHNR, CDR2 FQNEAQ (reference sequence). The CDR3 spells CASSLGSAGEQFF. The CDR3 coding sequence is TGTGCCAGCAGCTTAGGGAGTGCGGGTGAGCAGTTCTTC.

V usage is TRBV7-2 and J usage is TRBJ1-5; D possibly corresponds to TRBD1 (5 bases). Germline assignment: CDR1 SGHTA and CDR2 FQGNSA. The CDR3 is 14 amino acids. V lost 5 bases to trimming and J lost 4 bases, with 12 bases between them. The DNA for the CDR3 is TGTGCCAGCAGCCTGGGGACTGAGAATCAGCCCCAGCATTTT. Translation gives CASSLGTENQPQHF. The full variable domain, in which reference TRBV7-2 and TRBJ1-5 provide the parts outside the CDR3, is GAGVSQSPSNKVTEKGKDVELRCDPISGHTALYWYRQSLGQGLEFLIYFQGNSAPDKSGLPSDRFSAERTGGSVSTLTIQRTQQEDSAVYLCASSLGTENQPQHFGDGTRLSIL.

The J gene is TRBJ1-5, the V gene TRBV28; 7 bases match TRBD1. This CDR3 comprises 16 residues. V lost 6 bases to trimming and J lost 2 bases; unmatched junction nucleotides: 10. From germline, CDR1 is MDHEN and CDR2 SYDVKM. The CDR3 here is CASSPRLGGGNQPQHF. The CDR3 nucleotides read TGTGCCAGCAGCCCCCGATTAGGGGGCGGCAATCAGCCCCAGCATTTT.

J is TRBJ2-7 and V is TRBV28; TRBD1 is a possible D gene (6 bases). V was shortened by 3 bases and J by 0 bases, with 9 bases between the two germline ends. This CDR3 region has 14 residues. The germline V gene encodes CDR1 MDHEN and CDR2 SYDVKM. CDR3 residues: CASSFPTGSYEQYF. CDR3 bases: TGTGCCAGCAGTTTCCCGACAGGCTCCTACGAGCAGTACTTC.

In DNA form, the CDR3 reads TGCACCGGGGGGACTAGCCCAGATACGCAGTATTTT. Its translation: CTGGTSPDTQYF. The rearrangement links TRBV29-1 to TRBJ2-3; 9 bases match TRBD2. CDR1 is SQVTM and CDR2 is ANQGSEA in the germline V gene. The CDR3 sequence is 12 residues long.

The chain uses TRBV6-5 and TRBJ2-3; 10 bases map to TRBD2. The V segment lost 5 bases and the J segment 6 bases; nucleotides outside the gene matches: 8. Germline CDR1 MNHEY, CDR2 SVGAGI. This CDR3 region has 15 residues. The CDR3 sequence: CASSPSGGPWDTQYF. The CDR3 coding sequence is TGTGCCAGCAGTCCTAGCGGGGGCCCGTGGGATACGCAGTATTTT.

The rearrangement joins TRBV6-6 to TRBJ1-6, with 10 bases fitting TRBD1. Germline CDR1 is MNHNY and CDR2 is SVGAGI (reference sequence). CDR3 length equals 13 residues. The V and J ends lost 8 bases and 8 bases, in that order; junction bases with no gene match: 3. This chain's CDR3 is CASGTGVYSPLHF. Written as DNA, the CDR3 is TGTGCCAGCGGGACAGGGGTTTATTCACCCCTCCACTTT.

This clone was seen a few times. The J gene is TRBJ1-1, the V gene TRBV19; 8 nucleotides align to TRBD1. The V segment lost 7 bases and the J segment 1 base; nucleotides outside the gene matches: 14. The CDR3 contains 17 residues. CDR1 is LNHDA, CDR2 SQIVND, per germline (reference sequence). CDR3 DNA: TGTGCCAGTACCAGGGGGCGAAGTCAGAATTGGAACACTGAAGCTTTCTTT. Amino acids: CASTRGRSQNWNTEAFF.

The V and J genes are TRBV29-1 and TRBJ1-5; TRBD1 is a possible D gene (6 bases). Trimming shortened V by 7 bases and J by 0 bases, and 10 bases separated the two germline ends. The CDR3 has 13 amino acids. CDR1 is SQVTM, CDR2 ANQGSEA, per germline. The CDR3 reads CSAGAISNQPQHF. The CDR3 nucleotides read TGCAGCGCAGGGGCCATTAGCAATCAGCCCCAGCATTTT.

The CDR3 loop reads CASSLSLGQGNTEAFF. The DNA for the CDR3 is TGTGCCAGCAGTTTATCGTTGGGACAAGGGAACACTGAAGCTTTCTTT. The rearrangement joins TRBV28 to TRBJ1-1; D is possibly TRBD1 (6 bases). Germline CDR1 and CDR2: MDHEN and SYDVKM. The CDR3 has 16 residues. Trimming cost V 1 base and J 1 base, with 13 bases left between them.

The chain couples TRBV5-1 to TRBJ2-1, with D perhaps TRBD1 or TRBD2 (5 bases each). CDR1 is SGHRS, CDR2 YFSETQ, per germline. Deletions cut 5 bases from V and 4 bases from J, with 22 bases between. The CDR3 length is 17 residues. CDR3 nucleotides: TGCGCCAGCAGTCCTGATGGGGGTTGGGGAGTTTACAATGAGCAGTTCTTC. Its translation: CASSPDGGWGVYNEQFF.

The chain employs TRBV7-2 and TRBJ2-1; D not resolved. There are 14 residues in the CDR3. The germline V gene has CDR1 SGHTA and CDR2 FQGNSA. V was clipped by 1 base and J by 10 bases, with 14 bases between them. For the CDR3, the DNA is TGTGCCAGCAGCTTAGACCGCAGCTCCGTAGAGCAGTTCTTC. Its protein is CASSLDRSSVEQFF.

This chain links TRBV2 with TRBJ2-7, with D possibly matching TRBD2 (6 bases). Germline V gene sequence: CDR1 SNHLY, CDR2 FYNNEI. The V and J ends lost 1 base and 2 bases respectively, with 9 bases between them. The CDR3 totals 14 residues. Here the CDR3 DNA reads TGTGCCAGCAGTGAAGGCGGGGCAGCCTACGAGCAGTACTTC. This codes for CASSEGGAAYEQYF.

The chain combines TRBV6-1 with TRBJ1-2, with D uncertain. Germline V CDR1 and CDR2: MNHNS, SASEGT. The CDR3 extends over 12 amino acids. Between the trimmed V and J ends, which lost 5 bases and 3 bases, there was a span of 7 bases. The CDR3 region is CASSWSDYGYTF. The CDR3 DNA sequence: TGTGCCAGCAGTTGGAGTGACTATGGCTACACCTTC.

The rearrangement uses TRBV7-2 and TRBJ2-5; the match to TRBD2 covers 7 bases. The CDR3 is 16 residues long. Germline-derived CDR1 and CDR2 are SGHTA and FQGNSA. After removal of 5 bases from V and 5 bases from J, the junction contained 14 bases not matched to a gene. The CDR3 region has the DNA TGTGCCAGCAGCCAGATGTCTCGCTCGGGGGGTGAGACCCAGTACTTC. This sequence encodes CASSQMSRSGGETQYF.

The chain employs TRBV7-2 and TRBJ1-2; the D is unclear. The CDR3 runs to 14 residues. The V end was cut by 3 bases, the J end by 8 bases, with 16 bases between. CDR1 is SGHTA, CDR2 FQGNSA, per germline. CDR3 bases: TGTGCCAGCAGCTTTGGAAGTTCCTGGGTAGGCTACACCTTC. Protein: CASSFGSSWVGYTF. The entire variable domain, with the rest obtained from reference TRBV7-2 and TRBJ1-2, is as follows: GAGVSQSPSNKVTEKGKDVELRCDPISGHTALYWYRQSLGQGLEFLIYFQGNSAPDKSGLPSDRFSAERTGGSVSTLTIQRTQQEDSAVYLCASSFGSSWVGYTFGSGTRLTVV.

This rearrangement joins TRBV6-1 to TRBJ2-4; D uncertain. The germline V gene encodes CDR1 MNHNS and CDR2 SASEGT. The CDR3 length is 15 residues. Trimming removed 7 bases from V and 3 bases from J, with 16 bases in between. CDR3 DNA: TGTGCCAGCATGACTTTTTCTATGGGCAAAAACATTCAGTACTTC. It codes for CASMTFSMGKNIQYF.

The J gene is TRBJ1-1, the V gene TRBV7-2; tentative D call: TRBD1 (5 bases). CDR1 SGHTA and CDR2 FQGNSA come from the germline V gene. The V and J ends lost 0 bases and 1 base respectively, with 9 bases between them. This CDR3 has 15 residues. DNA for the CDR3: TGTGCCAGCAGCTTAGCGCGGACAAAGAACACTGAAGCTTTCTTT. This encodes CASSLARTKNTEAFF.

This chain connects TRBV4-2 to TRBJ2-7, with D tentatively TRBD2 (5 bases). From germline, CDR1 is LGHNA and CDR2 YNFKEQ. This CDR3 region has 16 residues. The V end lost 1 base, the J end lost 3 bases, and 16 bases lay between the germline ends. The CDR3 protein is CASSQGRGLADYEQYF. As DNA, the CDR3 is TGTGCCAGCAGCCAAGGGAGAGGCCTAGCAGACTACGAGCAGTACTTC.

This chain connects TRBV4-2 to TRBJ2-1; tentative D call: TRBD1 (6 bases). The germline gives CDR1 LGHNA, CDR2 YNFKEQ. The CDR3 runs to 17 residues. With 3 bases removed from V and 7 bases from J, the gap between germline ends came to 22 bases. The CDR3: CASSQATGGSSWNEQFF. CDR3 nucleotide sequence: TGTGCCAGCAGCCAGGCGACAGGTGGGTCTTCTTGGAATGAGCAGTTCTTC.

The sample holds one count of this clone. The chain couples TRBV11-3 to TRBJ2-3; 9 bases are a match to TRBD2. Losses at the gene ends were 2 bases for V and 2 bases for J; bases not matched to a gene: 5. The CDR3 runs to 16 residues. Germline CDR1 and CDR2: SGHNT and YENEEA. This chain's CDR3 is CASSLRVAGDTDTQYF. The CDR3 nucleotides read TGTGCCAGCAGCTTACGGGTAGCGGGGGACACAGATACGCAGTATTTT.

This chain links TRBV5-1 with TRBJ2-3; a weak D match, TRBD1 (5 bases). Per germline, CDR1 SGHRS and CDR2 YFSETQ. CDR3 length equals 16 residues. V was clipped by 1 base and J by 5 bases, with 17 bases between them. The CDR3 sequence: CASSLFSQGGKDTQYF. CDR3 nucleotide sequence: TGCGCCAGCAGCTTGTTTTCCCAGGGTGGGAAAGATACGCAGTATTTT.

J is TRBJ1-2 and V is TRBV9, with D unresolved. The CDR3 is made up of 14 amino acids. CDR1 and CDR2 from the germline V gene are SGDLS and YYNGEE. V lost 6 bases, J lost 8 bases, and 20 bases lay in between. CDR3 in amino acids: CASTDLPDVVGYTF. The CDR3 nucleotides are TGTGCCAGCACCGACCTTCCGGACGTTGTCGGCTACACCTTC. Variable domain in full (rest from reference TRBV9 and TRBJ1-2): DSGVTQTPKHLITATGQRVTLRCSPRSGDLSVYWYQQSLDQGLQFLIQYYNGEERAKGNILERFSAQQFPDLHSELNLSSLELGDSALYFCASTDLPDVVGYTFGSGTRLTVV.